This paragraph covers one T cell receptor beta chain sequence. With 8 bases removed from V and 0 bases from J, the gap between germline ends came to 20 bases. This CDR3 region has 16 residues. In germline, CDR1 is SQVTM, CDR2 ANQGSEA. The entry originates in a study of patients and donors after allogeneic stem cell transplantation. TCRdb recomputed calls from the RT-PCR reads with MiXCR, one row per CDR3 protein. The data show about a million distinct CDR3 sequences, around 17% seen once. The chain is built from TRBV29-1 and TRBJ1-3, with D perhaps matching TRBD1 (6 bases). Sequencing used blood, either unsorted or a sorted T cell fraction (not recorded which). This TCR derives from a human donor who was either an allogeneic HSCT recipient or a stem cell or donor lymphocyte infusion donor (not recorded which). It is not recorded whose cells these are; they may come from a transplant donor. For the CDR3, the DNA is TGCAGCCTTTTTTGGGCGGGGACATCCTCTGGAAACACCATATATTTT. It encodes CSLFWAGTSSGNTIYF.